A selection of T cell receptor beta chains follows, all from one sample in a study of T cells in Graves' hyperthyroidism and ophthalmopathy. TCRdb reprocessed the multiplex PCR reads with MiXCR, giving one entry per CDR3 protein. The sample contains around 450,000 distinct CDR3 sequences, approximately 14% of which appear only once. The sample comprised blood. These receptors originate from a woman under 30 with Graves' hyperthyroidism. The conserved cysteine and the conserved F or W are not part of the CDR3 here.

V gene | CDR3 protein
TRBV6-1 | ASKGTSREELF
TRBV5-1 | ASSLASTPMNTEAF
TRBV29-1 | SVVRGYGYT
TRBV4-1 | ASSQPIADYKAF
TRBV5-6 | ASSLAYGSYEQY
TRBV19 | ASSIVGGMQF
TRBV4-2 | ASSQDRAVYGYT
TRBV5-1 | ASSFGLAGEATNEQF
TRBV2 | ASSGGTGGFNEQF
TRBV20-1 | SARISNQPQH
TRBV29-1 | SVEIAGRDYEQY
TRBV7-2 | ASSARTVPTGELF
TRBV6-2/TRBV6-3 | ASSYSGQGERYAYT
TRBV19 | ASRPGLEGRHGYT
TRBV12-3/TRBV12-4 | ASRDQLHFSTEAF
TRBV12-3/TRBV12-4 | ASSSLQGPYGYT
TRBV7-2 | ASRDPMVTLH
TRBV15 | ATSRHLSGTSGGTSTDTQY
TRBV12-3/TRBV12-4 | ASSMGQGRRSKF
TRBV11-1 | ASSQAGTPAGFTGELF
TRBV18 | ASSPPGTEYEKLF
TRBV7-9 | ASSPDRGNEKLF